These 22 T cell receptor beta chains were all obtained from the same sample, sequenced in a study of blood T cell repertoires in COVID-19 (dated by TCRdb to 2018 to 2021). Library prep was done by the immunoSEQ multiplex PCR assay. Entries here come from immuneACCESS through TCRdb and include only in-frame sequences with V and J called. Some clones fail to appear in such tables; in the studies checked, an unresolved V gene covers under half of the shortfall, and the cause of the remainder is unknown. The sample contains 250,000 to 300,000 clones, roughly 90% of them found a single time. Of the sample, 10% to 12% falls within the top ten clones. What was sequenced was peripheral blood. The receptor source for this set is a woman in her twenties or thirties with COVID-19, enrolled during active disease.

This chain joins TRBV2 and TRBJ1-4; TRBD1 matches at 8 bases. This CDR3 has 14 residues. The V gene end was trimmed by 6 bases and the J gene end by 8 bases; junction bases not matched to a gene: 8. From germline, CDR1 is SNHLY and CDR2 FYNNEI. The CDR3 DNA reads TGTGCCAGCAGCCATGACAGGGGCGACGAAAAACTGTTTTTT. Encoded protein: CASSHDRGDEKLFF. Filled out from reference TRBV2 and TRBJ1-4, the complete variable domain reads EPEVTQTPSHQVTQMGQEVILRCVPISNHLYFYWYRQILGQKVEFLVSFYNNEISEKSEIFDDQFSVERPDGSNFTLKIRSTKLEDSAMYFCASSHDRGDEKLFFGSGTQLSVL.

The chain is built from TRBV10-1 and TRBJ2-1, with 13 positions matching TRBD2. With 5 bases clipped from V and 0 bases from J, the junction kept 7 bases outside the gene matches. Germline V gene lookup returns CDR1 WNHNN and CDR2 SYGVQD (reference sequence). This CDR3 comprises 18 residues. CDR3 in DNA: TGCGCCAGCAGTTGGACTAGCGGGAGCCCAAGCTCCTACAATGAGCAGTTCTTC. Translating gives CASSWTSGSPSSYNEQFF.

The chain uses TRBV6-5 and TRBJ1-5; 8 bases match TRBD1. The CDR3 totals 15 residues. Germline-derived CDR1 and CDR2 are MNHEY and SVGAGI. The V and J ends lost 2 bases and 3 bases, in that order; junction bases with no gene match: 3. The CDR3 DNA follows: TGTGCCAGCAGTTACCAGGGGGCCTTCAATCAGCCCCAGCATTTT. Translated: CASSYQGAFNQPQHF.

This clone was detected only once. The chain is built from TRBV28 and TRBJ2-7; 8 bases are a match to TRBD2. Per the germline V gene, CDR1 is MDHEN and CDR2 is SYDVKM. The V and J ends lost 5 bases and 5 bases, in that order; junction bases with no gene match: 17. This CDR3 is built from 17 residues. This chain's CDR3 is CASSRSATGTRINEQYF. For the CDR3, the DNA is TGTGCCAGCAGTCGCTCGGCCACCGGGACTAGGATCAACGAGCAGTACTTC.

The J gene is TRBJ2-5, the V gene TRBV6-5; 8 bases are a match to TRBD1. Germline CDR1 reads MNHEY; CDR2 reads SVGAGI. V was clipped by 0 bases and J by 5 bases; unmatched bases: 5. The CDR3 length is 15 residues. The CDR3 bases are TGTGCCAGCAGTTACTCTCAGGGGGCCGGCGAGACCCAGTACTTC. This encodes CASSYSQGAGETQYF.

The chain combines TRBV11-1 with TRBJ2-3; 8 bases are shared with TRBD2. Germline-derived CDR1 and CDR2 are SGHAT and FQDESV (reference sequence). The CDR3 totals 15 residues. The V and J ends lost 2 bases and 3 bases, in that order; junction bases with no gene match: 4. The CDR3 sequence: CASSLFSGTTDTQYF. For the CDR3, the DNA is TGTGCCAGCAGCTTATTTAGCGGGACGACAGATACGCAGTATTTT. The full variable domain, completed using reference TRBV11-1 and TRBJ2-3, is EAEVAQSPRYKITEKSQAVAFWCDPISGHATLYWYRQILGQGPELLVQFQDESVVDDSQLPKDRFSAERLKGVDSTLKIQPAELGDSAMYLCASSLFSGTTDTQYFGPGTRLTVL.

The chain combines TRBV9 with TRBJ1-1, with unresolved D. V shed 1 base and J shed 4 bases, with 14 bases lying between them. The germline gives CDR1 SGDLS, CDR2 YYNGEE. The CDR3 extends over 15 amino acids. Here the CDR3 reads CASSVPPGVATEAFF. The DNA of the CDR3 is TGTGCCAGCAGCGTACCTCCGGGAGTGGCCACTGAAGCTTTCTTT.

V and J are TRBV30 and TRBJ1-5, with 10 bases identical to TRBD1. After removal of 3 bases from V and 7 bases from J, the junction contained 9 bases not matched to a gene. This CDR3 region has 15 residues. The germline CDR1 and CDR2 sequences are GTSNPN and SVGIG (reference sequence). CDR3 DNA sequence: TGTGCCTGGAGCGTCCGGGACAGGGGAGGCCAGCCCCAGCATTTT. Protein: CAWSVRDRGGQPQHF. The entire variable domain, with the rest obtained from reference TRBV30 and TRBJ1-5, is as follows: SQTIHQWPATLVQPVGSPLSLECTVEGTSNPNLYWYRQAAGRGLQLLFYSVGIGQISSEVPQNLSASRPQDRQFILSSKKLLLSDSGFYLCAWSVRDRGGQPQHFGDGTRLSIL.

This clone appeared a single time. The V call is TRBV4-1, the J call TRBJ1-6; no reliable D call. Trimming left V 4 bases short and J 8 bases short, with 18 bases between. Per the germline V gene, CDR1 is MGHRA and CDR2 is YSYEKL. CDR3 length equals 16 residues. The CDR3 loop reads CASSLDGLRGYSPLHF. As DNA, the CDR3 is TGCGCCAGCAGCCTGGATGGCCTCCGCGGGTATTCACCCCTCCACTTT.

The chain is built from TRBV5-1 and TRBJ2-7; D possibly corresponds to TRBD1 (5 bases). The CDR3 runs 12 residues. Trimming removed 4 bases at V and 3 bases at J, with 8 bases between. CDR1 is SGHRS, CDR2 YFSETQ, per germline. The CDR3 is CASSMDNYEQYF. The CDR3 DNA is TGCGCCAGCAGCATGGACAACTACGAGCAGTACTTC.

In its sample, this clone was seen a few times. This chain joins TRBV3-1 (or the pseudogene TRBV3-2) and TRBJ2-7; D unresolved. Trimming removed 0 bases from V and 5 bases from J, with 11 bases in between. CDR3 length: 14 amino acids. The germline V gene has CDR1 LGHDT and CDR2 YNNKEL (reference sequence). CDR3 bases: TGTGCCAGCAGCCAAGATGCAGTTATCGACGAGCAGTACTTC. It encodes CASSQDAVIDEQYF.

The DNA for the CDR3 is TGCGCCAGCAGCCAAGATTACACCGACAATGAGCAGTTCTTC. It yields the protein CASSQDYTDNEQFF. The genes are TRBV4-3 and TRBJ2-1; unclear D gene. V dropped 0 bases and J dropped 5 bases, with 8 bases sitting between them. This CDR3 contains 14 residues. The germline gives CDR1 LGHNA, CDR2 YSLEER.

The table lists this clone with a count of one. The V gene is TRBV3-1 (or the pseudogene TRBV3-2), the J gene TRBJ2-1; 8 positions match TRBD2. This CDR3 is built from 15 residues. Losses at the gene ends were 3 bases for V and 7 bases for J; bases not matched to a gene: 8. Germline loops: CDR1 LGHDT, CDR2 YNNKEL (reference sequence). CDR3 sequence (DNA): TGTGCCAGCAGCCAGATAGCGGGAAGGGGGAATGAGCAGTTCTTC. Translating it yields CASSQIAGRGNEQFF.

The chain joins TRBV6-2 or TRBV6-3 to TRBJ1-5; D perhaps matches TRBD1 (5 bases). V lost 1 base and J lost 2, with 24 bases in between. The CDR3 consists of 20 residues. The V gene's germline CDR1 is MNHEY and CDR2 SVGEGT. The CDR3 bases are TGTGCCAGCAGTTACTTCGGCGGTCGCGGGGGATTTGGAGGCAATCAGCCCCAGCATTTT. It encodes CASSYFGGRGGFGGNQPQHF.

The CDR3 coding sequence is TGTGCCAGCAGTTACGGCGGCAGCCTCACTGAAGCTTTCTTT. The encoded protein is CASSYGGSLTEAFF. The V and J genes are TRBV6-5 and TRBJ1-1; no reliable D call. Germline V gene sequence: CDR1 MNHEY, CDR2 SVGAGI. V was clipped by 2 bases and J by 4 bases, with 11 bases between them. There are 14 residues in the CDR3.

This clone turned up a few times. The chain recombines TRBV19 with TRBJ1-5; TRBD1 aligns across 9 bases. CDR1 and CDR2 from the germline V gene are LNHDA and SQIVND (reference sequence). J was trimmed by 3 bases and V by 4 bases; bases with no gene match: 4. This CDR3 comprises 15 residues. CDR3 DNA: TGTGCCAGTAGTAGAGGGACAGGGAACAATCAGCCCCAGCATTTT. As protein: CASSRGTGNNQPQHF.

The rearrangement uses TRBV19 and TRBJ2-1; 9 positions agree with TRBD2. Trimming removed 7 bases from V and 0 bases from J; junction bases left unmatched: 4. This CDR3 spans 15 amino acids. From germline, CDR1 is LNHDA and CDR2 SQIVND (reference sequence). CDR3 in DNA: TGTGCCAGTACCCCTAGCGGGGCCTCCTACAATGAGCAGTTCTTC. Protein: CASTPSGASYNEQFF. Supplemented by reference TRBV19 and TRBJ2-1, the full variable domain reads DGGITQSPKYLFRKEGQNVTLSCEQNLNHDAMYWYRQDPGQGLRLIYYSQIVNDFQKGDIAEGYSVSREKKESFPLTVTSAQKNPTAFYLCASTPSGASYNEQFFGPGTRLTVL.

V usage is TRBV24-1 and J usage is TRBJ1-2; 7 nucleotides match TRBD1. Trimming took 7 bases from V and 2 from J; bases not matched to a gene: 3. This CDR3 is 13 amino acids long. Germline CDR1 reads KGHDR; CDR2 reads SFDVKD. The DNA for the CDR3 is TGTGCCACCAGGCCGACAGGGAACTATGGCTACACCTTC. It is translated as CATRPTGNYGYTF.

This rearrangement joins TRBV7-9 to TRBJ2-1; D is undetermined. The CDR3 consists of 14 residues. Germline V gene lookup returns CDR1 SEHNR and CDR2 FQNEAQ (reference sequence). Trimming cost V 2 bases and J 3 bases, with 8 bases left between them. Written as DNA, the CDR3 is TGTGCCAGCAGCTTATATCAGAACTACAATGAGCAGTTCTTC. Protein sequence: CASSLYQNYNEQFF.

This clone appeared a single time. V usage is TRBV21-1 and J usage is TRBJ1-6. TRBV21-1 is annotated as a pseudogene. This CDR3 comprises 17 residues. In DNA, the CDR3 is TGTGCCAGCAGCCCCTCGGGCAGGGACTCAATGGATTCACCCCTCCACTTT. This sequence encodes CASSPSGRDSMDSPLHF.

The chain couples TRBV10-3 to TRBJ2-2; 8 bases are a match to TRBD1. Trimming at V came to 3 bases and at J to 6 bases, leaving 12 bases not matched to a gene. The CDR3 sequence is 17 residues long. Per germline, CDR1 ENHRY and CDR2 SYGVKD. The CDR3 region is CAISESPDREGAGELFF. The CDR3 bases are TGTGCCATCAGTGAAAGCCCGGACAGGGAAGGAGCCGGGGAGCTGTTTTTT.

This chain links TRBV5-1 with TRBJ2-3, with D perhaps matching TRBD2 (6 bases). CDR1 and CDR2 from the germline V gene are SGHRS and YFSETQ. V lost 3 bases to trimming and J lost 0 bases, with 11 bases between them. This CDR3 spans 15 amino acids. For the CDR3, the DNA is TGCGCCAGCAGCTCAGCCGGGACTAGCACAGATACGCAGTATTTT. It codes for CASSSAGTSTDTQYF.